Following are 28 T cell receptor beta chains from one sample sequenced in a study of cytomegalovirus exposure and HLA in healthy donors. The study ran its PCR with 60 Vbeta and 13 Jbeta primers. The repertoire was sequenced with immunoSEQ multiplex PCR; TCRdb's copy has only in-frame clones and lacks some. The table lists roughly 100,000 clones, over 55% of them singletons. The sequenced material came from PBMCs. The receptors stem from a woman aged 18-29 years in good health and CMV-seropositive.

The rearrangement joins TRBV27 to TRBJ1-2; TRBD1 matches at 7 bases. The germline gives CDR1 MNHEY, CDR2 SMNVEV (reference sequence). The CDR3 is made up of 15 amino acids. V trimming: 7 bases; J trimming: 4 bases; junction bases outside the gene matches: 12. The CDR3 DNA reads as TGTGCCAGCACCCCTTCCGGGGACAGCCTCTATGGCTACACCTTC. Residues: CASTPSGDSLYGYTF.

Turning to this clone: The junction does not match germline at one end; this may be a read error. As DNA, the CDR3 is TGTGCCAGCAGCTCAACGGACAGGGGATATCAGCTCCAGCATTTT. It encodes CASSSTDRGYQLQHF. The rearrangement uses TRBV7-2 and TRBJ1-5; 9 bases fit TRBD1. The CDR3 consists of 15 residues. Germline assignment: CDR1 SGHTA and CDR2 FQGNSA.

This rearrangement joins TRBV6-1 to TRBJ1-1, with D possibly matching TRBD1 (6 bases). The germline V gene has CDR1 MNHNS and CDR2 SASEGT. V lost 2 bases, J lost 3 bases, and 7 bases lay in between. The CDR3 is made up of 13 amino acids. CDR3 residues: CASSETGYTEAFF. The CDR3 DNA reads as TGTGCCAGCAGTGAAACAGGGTACACTGAAGCTTTCTTT.

This clone has just one count. This rearrangement joins TRBV2 to TRBJ2-7; no clear D. Trimming stripped 2 bases from V and 6 bases from J, with 14 bases between. The germline V gene has CDR1 SNHLY and CDR2 FYNNEI. CDR3 length: 14 amino acids. CDR3 coding DNA: TGTGCCAGCAGTGAACGTTCCGGAGAGATCGAGCAGTACTTC. Translated, it gives CASSERSGEIEQYF. The full variable domain, rest sourced from reference TRBV2 and TRBJ2-7, is EPEVTQTPSHQVTQMGQEVILRCVPISNHLYFYWYRQILGQKVEFLVSFYNNEISEKSEIFDDQFSVERPDGSNFTLKIRSTKLEDSAMYFCASSERSGEIEQYFGPGTRLTVT.

This clone was counted between two and nine times. The rearrangement links TRBV6-4 to TRBJ1-2, with 7 bases lining up with TRBD1. J was trimmed by 7 bases and V by 2 bases; bases with no gene match: 7. Germline assignment: CDR1 MRHNA and CDR2 SNTAGT. CDR3 length equals 14 residues. CDR3 nucleotides: TGTGCCAGCAGTGACACAGGGGAAGCGGGTGGCTACACCTTC. Its protein is CASSDTGEAGGYTF.

The chain joins TRBV18 to TRBJ2-2, with D tentatively TRBD2 (6 bases). This CDR3 has 12 residues. Germline V CDR1 and CDR2: KGHSH, LQKENI. V was pared by 4 bases and J by 6 bases, with 6 bases between. The CDR3 DNA follows: TGTGCCAGCTCACTAGCGGCCGGGGAGCTGTTTTTT. This codes for CASSLAAGELFF.

The rearrangement joins TRBV6-5 to TRBJ1-2, with unresolved D. Between the trimmed V and J ends, which lost 0 bases and 3 bases, there was a span of 11 bases. The CDR3 is made up of 15 amino acids. CDR1 and CDR2 (germline): MNHEY, SVGAGI. The CDR3 bases are TGTGCCAGCAGTTACTCGGGCAGGTCGGACTATGGCTACACCTTC. Its translation: CASSYSGRSDYGYTF.

The rearrangement joins TRBV5-4 to TRBJ2-1, with 8 bases lining up with TRBD2. The CDR3 totals 13 residues. With V trimmed by 4 bases and J by 8 bases, 5 bases remained unmatched. The germline CDR1 and CDR2 sequences are SGHNT and YYREEE (reference sequence). CDR3 bases: TGTGCCAGCAGCCTACTCGGGGGGGATGAGCAGTTCTTC. Translated, it gives CASSLLGGDEQFF.

The chain recombines TRBV6-6 with TRBJ2-7; possible D gene TRBD2, 6 bases. Trimming stripped 5 bases from V and 5 bases from J, with 13 bases between. The CDR3 totals 13 residues. Germline loops: CDR1 MNHNY, CDR2 SVGAGI (reference sequence). The CDR3 sequence is CASSDGGVDEQYF. Written as DNA, the CDR3 is TGTGCCAGCAGTGATGGAGGGGTGGACGAGCAGTACTTC.

This rearrangement joins TRBV6-5 to TRBJ2-7; perhaps TRBD1 as D (6 bases). V was trimmed by 6 bases and J by 5 bases, leaving 14 bases between them. Germline V gives CDR1 MNHEY, CDR2 SVGAGI. The CDR3 has 13 residues. The CDR3: CASSLNRVHEQYF. CDR3 nucleotides: TGTGCCAGCAGCCTAAACAGGGTCCACGAGCAGTACTTC.

The J gene is TRBJ1-1, the V gene TRBV5-4; D might be TRBD1 (5 bases). Germline CDR1 reads SGHNT; CDR2 reads YYREEE (reference sequence). CDR3 length equals 15 residues. V gave up 0 bases and J gave up 4 bases, with 13 bases separating them. CDR3 residues: CASSLEQVQGTEAFF. The DNA of the CDR3 is TGTGCCAGCAGCTTGGAACAGGTTCAGGGCACTGAAGCTTTCTTT.

This sequence joins TRBV7-8 and TRBJ1-1; D possibly corresponds to TRBD1 (5 bases). Germline V CDR1 and CDR2: SGHVS, FQNEAQ. The CDR3 loop spans 15 amino acids. Between the trimmed V and J ends, which lost 5 bases and 0 bases, there was a span of 13 bases. CDR3 in amino acids: CASSQPGVMNTEAFF. DNA for the CDR3: TGTGCCAGCAGCCAACCGGGGGTAATGAACACTGAAGCTTTCTTT.

The CDR3 region is CASSLYRQETQYF. The CDR3 nucleotides are TGTGCCAGCAGCTTATATCGACAGGAGACCCAGTACTTC. The V gene is TRBV7-2, the J gene TRBJ2-5; D possibly corresponds to TRBD1 (5 bases). This CDR3 comprises 13 residues. V was clipped by 2 bases and J by 5 bases, with 9 bases between them. Germline V gives CDR1 SGHTA, CDR2 FQGNSA.

The rearrangement uses TRBV5-4 and TRBJ2-1; 11 bases match TRBD2. V dropped 4 bases and J dropped 0; count of bases not matched to a gene: 12. The CDR3 extends over 19 amino acids. Germline CDR1 SGHNT, CDR2 YYREEE (reference sequence). The CDR3 loop is CASSPGTSGQTVSYNEQFF. The DNA for the CDR3 is TGTGCCAGCAGCCCGGGGACTAGCGGCCAGACGGTCTCCTACAATGAGCAGTTCTTC.

This clone was seen a few times. The V gene is TRBV2, the J gene TRBJ1-1; D not certain. CDR1 is SNHLY and CDR2 is FYNNEI in the germline V gene. CDR3 length: 8 residues. V lost 11 bases to trimming and J lost 5 bases, with 3 bases between them. CDR3 nucleotides: TGTGCCCGGACTGAAGCTTTCTTT. Residues: CARTEAFF.

The chain has TRBV28 and TRBJ2-7; TRBD2 matches 7 bases. The germline V gene encodes CDR1 MDHEN and CDR2 SYDVKM. Trimming at V came to 6 bases and at J to 5 bases, leaving 7 bases not matched to a gene. The CDR3 is 13 residues long. CDR3 loop: CASRDSGLHEQYF. The CDR3 region has the DNA TGTGCCAGCAGGGATTCGGGACTACACGAGCAGTACTTC.

The genes are TRBV27 and TRBJ1-5, with 9 positions matching TRBD1. CDR3 length: 15 residues. Trimming took 6 bases from V and 1 from J; bases not matched to a gene: 4. Germline lookup yields CDR1 MNHEY and CDR2 SMNVEV (reference sequence). CDR3 in amino acids: CASRPGQGSNQPQHF. CDR3 nucleotides: TGTGCCAGCAGACCGGGACAGGGAAGCAATCAGCCCCAGCATTTT.

This clone was seen once. This chain links TRBV5-1 with TRBJ1-3; D ambiguous. The germline gives CDR1 SGHRS, CDR2 YFSETQ. This CDR3 region has 18 residues. V was shortened by 2 bases and J by 2 bases, with 20 bases between the two germline ends. The CDR3 protein is CASSLTAAVGITGNTIYF. CDR3 DNA sequence: TGCGCCAGCAGCTTAACAGCCGCTGTCGGCATTACTGGAAACACCATATATTTT.

V gene TRBV15 combines with J gene TRBJ2-3; no definite D call. From germline, CDR1 is LNHNV and CDR2 YYDKDF (reference sequence). This CDR3 spans 17 amino acids. Trimming removed 5 bases from V and 2 bases from J, with 20 bases in between. CDR3 coding DNA: TGTGCCACCAGCTCCCGAGGCTCCCGCCCCTACACAGATACGCAGTATTTT. Protein: CATSSRGSRPYTDTQYF.

The chain joins TRBV4-1 to TRBJ2-1; unclear D gene. V gave up 0 bases and J gave up 0 bases, with 9 bases separating them. This CDR3 spans 16 amino acids. Germline V lookup: CDR1 MGHRA, CDR2 YSYEKL. CDR3 DNA: TGCGCCAGCAGCCAAGATCAAACTAACTCCTACAATGAGCAGTTCTTC. Translated, it gives CASSQDQTNSYNEQFF.

J is TRBJ2-1 and V is TRBV4-3; TRBD2 matches at 12 bases. J was trimmed by 4 bases and V by 0 bases; bases with no gene match: 7. The CDR3 is 18 amino acids. Germline loops: CDR1 LGHNA, CDR2 YSLEER. The CDR3 loop reads CASSQDEIGLAGYNEQFF. Here the CDR3 DNA reads TGCGCCAGCAGCCAAGATGAGATAGGACTAGCGGGGTACAATGAGCAGTTCTTC.

CDR3 nucleotide sequence: TGTGCCAGCAGTGAATTAACAGGGAGAACTGGGGCCAACGTCCTGACTTTC. This sequence encodes CASSELTGRTGANVLTF. The rearrangement links TRBV2 to TRBJ2-6; D is possibly TRBD1 (6 bases). Between the trimmed V and J ends, which lost 2 bases and 2 bases, there was a span of 13 bases. There are 17 residues in the CDR3. Germline V gene sequence: CDR1 SNHLY, CDR2 FYNNEI.

This clone was detected only once. The chain carries TRBV7-2 and TRBJ2-5, with D perhaps matching TRBD2 (5 bases). V was pared by 5 bases and J by 4 bases, with 17 bases between. The CDR3 runs 15 residues. CDR1 is SGHTA, CDR2 FQGNSA, per germline. DNA of the CDR3: TGTGCCAGCAGCCAAGACTACCACCATCTAGAGACCCAGTACTTC. Protein product: CASSQDYHHLETQYF.

The CDR3 sequence: CASSLGSLNQPQHF. CDR3 nucleotides: TGTGCCAGCAGCTTAGGTAGTCTCAATCAGCCCCAGCATTTT. The chain recombines TRBV7-2 with TRBJ1-5; no firm D call. V lost 1 base to trimming and J lost 3 bases, with 7 bases between them. The germline CDR1 and CDR2 sequences are SGHTA and FQGNSA. This CDR3 comprises 14 residues.

The rearrangement uses TRBV28 and TRBJ2-3; tentative D call: TRBD2 (5 bases). CDR1 is MDHEN and CDR2 is SYDVKM in the germline V gene. Trimming took off 4 bases at V and 2 bases at J, with 16 bases between the two ends. The CDR3 runs to 16 residues. The CDR3 sequence: CASSSGGSPHTDTQYF. The CDR3 nucleotides read TGTGCCAGCAGTTCCGGAGGATCCCCCCACACAGATACGCAGTATTTT.

The chain joins TRBV7-9 to TRBJ2-7; the D gene is possibly TRBD2 (5 bases). The CDR3 consists of 12 residues. V was trimmed by 4 bases and J by 5 bases, leaving 9 bases between them. Germline V gene lookup returns CDR1 SEHNR and CDR2 FQNEAQ (reference sequence). The DNA for the CDR3 is TGTGCCAGCAGCTCCGGGGTCCACGAGCAGTACTTC. This gives the protein CASSSGVHEQYF. The complete variable domain, with remaining parts taken from reference TRBV7-9 and TRBJ2-7, reads DTGVSQNPRHKITKRGQNVTFRCDPISEHNRLYWYRQTLGQGPEFLTYFQNEAQLEKSRLLSDRFSAERPKGSFSTLEIQRTEQGDSAMYLCASSSGVHEQYFGPGTRLTVT.

The chain recombines TRBV19 with TRBJ2-5; TRBD2 might be the D (5 bases). The CDR3 is 13 residues long. CDR1 LNHDA and CDR2 SQIVND come from the germline V gene (reference sequence). V was pared by 6 bases and J by 4 bases, with 12 bases between. Written as DNA, the CDR3 is TGTGCCAGTAGACCTCGAGGAGGAGAGACCCAGTACTTC. As protein: CASRPRGGETQYF.

The chain couples TRBV29-1 to TRBJ2-1, with D possibly matching TRBD2 (6 bases). Germline V gives CDR1 SQVTM, CDR2 ANQGSEA. V lost 7 bases, J lost 6 bases, and 13 bases lay in between. The CDR3 loop spans 12 amino acids. The CDR3 nucleotides read TGCAGCGCCGCGGAGGGACCCAATGAGCAGTTCTTC. This sequence encodes CSAAEGPNEQFF.